The 30 T cell receptor beta chains given below trace back to one sample, sequenced in a study of a mutant IDH1 vaccine in newly diagnosed glioma. No cognate antigen is known for these TCRs. Profiling relied on immunoSEQ multiplex PCR, and the TCRdb table lists in-frame clones only, not all of them. The sample includes tens of thousands of clones, 70% to 90% of them seen just once. Specified time point: week 35, safety follow-up. All doses held 300 ug of mutant IDH1 20-mer peptide, with topical imiquimod. The sequences come from PBMCs, collected from a glioma patient whose treatment included an IDH1 peptide vaccine. Source of these receptors: a man aged 30 to 39 with glioma.

CDR3 nucleotides: TGTGCCAGCTCATTAGCGGGGGATAATGAGCAGTTCTTC. It codes for CASSLAGDNEQFF. The chain carries TRBV18 and TRBJ2-1; 9 bases are shared with TRBD2. V was clipped by 5 bases and J by 7 bases; unmatched bases: 3. Germline assignment: CDR1 KGHSH and CDR2 LQKENI. This CDR3 is 13 amino acids long.

This chain joins TRBV5-4 and TRBJ2-2, with D perhaps matching TRBD1 (7 bases). Looked up from germline, CDR1 is SGHNT and CDR2 is YYREEE (reference sequence). The CDR3 length is 14 residues. V was shortened by 4 bases and J by 7 bases, with 14 bases between the two germline ends. The CDR3 bases are TGTGCCAGCAGCCCCCGCAGGGGGGACGGGGAGCTGTTTTTT. Protein: CASSPRRGDGELFF.

In nucleotides, the CDR3 is TGTGCCAGCTCGTTTGAAGAGACCCAGTACTTC. Its protein is CASSFEETQYF. This chain connects TRBV18 to TRBJ2-5, with unresolved D. The CDR3 loop spans 11 amino acids. Germline V CDR1 and CDR2: KGHSH, LQKENI. Trimming took 6 bases from V and 3 from J, leaving 5 bases between them.

The V call is TRBV19, the J call TRBJ2-5; 10 bases map to TRBD1. The CDR3 has 18 amino acids. Per the germline V gene, CDR1 is LNHDA and CDR2 is SQIVND (reference sequence). V gave up 3 bases and J gave up 0 bases; unmatched junction bases: 10. Here the CDR3 DNA reads TGTGCCAGTAGTATCGTAGGACAGGGGGTGGGGTACCAAGAGACCCAGTACTTC. Translation gives CASSIVGQGVGYQETQYF.

The DNA of the CDR3 is TGTGCCAGCAGCTTAGGGCGGGAGGGCCGAAATGAGCAGTACTTC. This gives the protein CASSLGREGRNEQYF. The rearrangement joins TRBV7-8 to TRBJ2-7; 9 bases agree with TRBD2. The germline V gene encodes CDR1 SGHVS and CDR2 FQNEAQ. V was pared by 1 base and J by 7 bases, with 8 bases of the junction left unmatched. This CDR3 is 15 amino acids long.

The chain links TRBV7-9 to TRBJ2-1; 11 nucleotides agree with TRBD2. Unmatched junction bases numbered 7, after V lost 3 bases and J lost 9 bases. CDR1 SEHNR and CDR2 FQNEAQ come from the germline V gene (reference sequence). The CDR3 has 15 amino acids. CDR3 protein: CASSFALAGVSEQFF. CDR3 DNA sequence: TGTGCCAGCAGCTTCGCACTAGCGGGAGTTAGTGAGCAGTTCTTC.

V usage is TRBV6-6 and J usage is TRBJ2-1, with a possible D match to TRBD2 (7 bases). CDR3 length equals 14 residues. V lost 8 bases and J lost 4, with 15 bases in between. Germline CDR1 MNHNY, CDR2 SVGAGI (reference sequence). The CDR3 DNA is TGTGCCAGCGGGAAGGGGGGGGTATACAATGAGCAGTTCTTC. Translating it yields CASGKGGVYNEQFF.

The chain has TRBV30 and TRBJ2-1, with TRBD2 matching 7 bases. CDR1 is GTSNPN, CDR2 SVGIG, per germline (reference sequence). V was pared by 0 bases and J by 6 bases, with 5 bases of the junction left unmatched. The CDR3 loop spans 14 amino acids. In nucleotides, the CDR3 is TGTGCCTGGAGTGTAGGCGGGAGACCCAATGAGCAGTTCTTC. This gives the protein CAWSVGGRPNEQFF.

V is TRBV30 and J is TRBJ1-1; 8 bases map to TRBD1. The CDR3 runs to 14 residues. V lost 5 bases to trimming and J lost 4 bases; unmatched junction nucleotides: 9. Germline-derived CDR1 and CDR2 are GTSNPN and SVGIG (reference sequence). CDR3 DNA sequence: TGTGCCTGGGGGGCGGCAGGGGGCGTCACTGAAGCTTTCTTT. This codes for CAWGAAGGVTEAFF.

This clone was counted once. The chain is built from TRBV5-5 and TRBJ2-7, with D unresolved. V shed 4 bases and J shed 4 bases, with 6 bases lying between them. The CDR3 extends over 11 amino acids. Germline assignment: CDR1 SGHKS and CDR2 YYEKEE (reference sequence). The CDR3 protein is CASSRQYEQYF. CDR3 sequence (DNA): TGTGCCAGCAGCCGCCAATACGAGCAGTACTTC.

The chain has TRBV4-2 and TRBJ1-1; D not resolved. The germline CDR1 and CDR2 sequences are LGHNA and YNFKEQ. The CDR3 has 14 residues. V gave up 0 bases and J gave up 0 bases, with 5 bases separating them. Here the CDR3 DNA reads TGTGCCAGCAGCCAAGACAGGTTGAACACTGAAGCTTTCTTT. Protein: CASSQDRLNTEAFF.

The gene calls are TRBV5-1 and TRBJ2-7, with D perhaps TRBD1 (6 bases). Germline values: CDR1 SGHRS, CDR2 YFSETQ. The V end was cut by 4 bases, the J end by 3 bases, with 11 bases between. This CDR3 has 13 residues. The CDR3 is CASSADSYYEQYF. The CDR3 DNA reads as TGCGCCAGCAGCGCGGACAGTTACTACGAGCAGTACTTC.

This clone was recorded only once. The J gene is TRBJ1-3, the V gene TRBV27; no reliable D call. Germline values: CDR1 MNHEY, CDR2 SMNVEV (reference sequence). The CDR3 runs to 16 residues. The ends were cut back, 2 bases at V and 0 bases at J, with 11 bases in the middle. The DNA of the CDR3 is TGTGCCAGCAGTTTACTGGGTCCTTTCTCTGGAAACACCATATATTTT. Protein: CASSLLGPFSGNTIYF.

The chain has TRBV9 and TRBJ2-2; no reliable D call. CDR1 is SGDLS, CDR2 YYNGEE, per germline. V lost 0 bases, J lost 2 bases, and 8 bases lay in between. The CDR3 contains 15 residues. For the CDR3, the DNA is TGTGCCAGCAGCGTAGAGGCCACTAACACCGGGGAGCTGTTTTTT. It translates to CASSVEATNTGELFF.

The rearrangement joins TRBV5-4 to TRBJ1-6; D unresolved. The V and J ends lost 1 base and 7 bases respectively, with 6 bases between them. The CDR3 has 13 amino acids. Germline values: CDR1 SGHNT, CDR2 YYREEE (reference sequence). The CDR3 nucleotides read TGTGCCAGCAGCTTGTTGGAAAATTCACCCCTCCACTTT. Translating it yields CASSLLENSPLHF.

This chain connects TRBV7-9 to TRBJ1-1, with D hard to call. The CDR3 has 15 amino acids. V lost 1 base to trimming and J lost 1 base, with 10 bases between them. Germline assignment: CDR1 SEHNR and CDR2 FQNEAQ (reference sequence). The CDR3 DNA sequence: TGTGCCAGCAGCTTAGGTCGGCGGACGAACACTGAAGCTTTCTTT. It translates to CASSLGRRTNTEAFF. Full variable domain (missing parts from reference TRBV7-9 and TRBJ1-1): DTGVSQNPRHKITKRGQNVTFRCDPISEHNRLYWYRQTLGQGPEFLTYFQNEAQLEKSRLLSDRFSAERPKGSFSTLEIQRTEQGDSAMYLCASSLGRRTNTEAFFGQGTRLTVV.

The rearrangement links TRBV28 to TRBJ1-5; D is ambiguous. This CDR3 is 14 amino acids long. Trimming took off 7 bases at V and 5 bases at J, with 15 bases between the two ends. Germline V lookup: CDR1 MDHEN, CDR2 SYDVKM. Here the CDR3 DNA reads TGTGCCAGCACTCTGGGGAGGCCAGATCAGCCCCAGCATTTT. This gives the protein CASTLGRPDQPQHF.

The chain links TRBV7-2 to TRBJ1-2; D perhaps matches TRBD1 (6 bases). Trimming cost V 3 bases and J 8 bases, with 13 bases left between them. Germline assignment: CDR1 SGHTA and CDR2 FQGNSA. This CDR3 contains 13 residues. CDR3 amino acids: CASSLRGVDGYTF. For the CDR3, the DNA is TGTGCCAGCAGCTTGAGGGGGGTTGACGGCTACACCTTC.

The rearrangement uses TRBV19 and TRBJ2-3; possible D gene TRBD2, 5 bases. The CDR3 loop spans 14 amino acids. Germline V gene lookup returns CDR1 LNHDA and CDR2 SQIVND (reference sequence). The V end lost 5 bases, the J end lost 0 bases, and 9 bases lay between the germline ends. The CDR3 sequence is CASSRQRSTDTQYF. Written as DNA, the CDR3 is TGTGCCAGTAGTCGCCAGCGGAGCACAGATACGCAGTATTTT.

The gene calls are TRBV15 and TRBJ1-2, with a weak D call TRBD1 (5 bases). V was cut by 8 bases and J by 3 bases, with 13 bases left in between. The CDR3 sequence is 13 residues long. Germline assignment: CDR1 LNHNV and CDR2 YYDKDF (reference sequence). CDR3 coding DNA: TGTGCCACCTCTCCAGGGCGAGACTATGGCTACACCTTC. Its protein product is CATSPGRDYGYTF.

The chain joins TRBV27 to TRBJ2-7, with D unclear. Germline V gene data show CDR1 as MNHEY and CDR2 as SMNVEV (reference sequence). The CDR3 is made up of 15 amino acids. V lost 2 bases to trimming and J lost 7 bases, with 18 bases between them. Written as DNA, the CDR3 is TGTGCCAGCAGTTTACGGACCCGCGGTGTTTGGGAGCAGTACTTC. This codes for CASSLRTRGVWEQYF.

J is TRBJ2-3 and V is TRBV7-9, with TRBD1 matching 9 bases. Germline trimming cut 2 bases from V and 4 bases from J; bases unmatched to any gene: 4. In germline, CDR1 is SEHNR, CDR2 FQNEAQ (reference sequence). There are 15 residues in the CDR3. CDR3: CASSLPDRGPDTQYF. CDR3 sequence (DNA): TGTGCCAGCAGCTTACCGGACAGGGGCCCAGATACGCAGTATTTT.

The genes are TRBV9 and TRBJ2-3; the D is unclear. V was cut by 1 base and J by 4 bases, with 10 bases left in between. The V gene's germline CDR1 is SGDLS and CDR2 YYNGEE. This CDR3 has 14 residues. CDR3 sequence: CASSVLVTPDTQYF. CDR3 nucleotides: TGTGCCAGCAGCGTATTGGTAACGCCAGATACGCAGTATTTT.

The J gene is TRBJ2-5, the V gene TRBV5-1, with D unresolved. Germline CDR1 is SGHRS and CDR2 is YFSETQ. The V and J ends lost 4 bases and 1 base respectively, with 8 bases between them. The CDR3 runs to 13 residues. CDR3 amino acids: CASSPWVQETQYF. For the CDR3, the DNA is TGCGCCAGCAGCCCCTGGGTCCAAGAGACCCAGTACTTC.

This clone has only one observation. The rearrangement uses TRBV28 and TRBJ2-7; possibly TRBD2 for D (6 bases). Germline V gene lookup returns CDR1 MDHEN and CDR2 SYDVKM. Trimming left V 5 bases short and J 5 bases short, with 13 bases between. This CDR3 contains 13 residues. This CDR3 reads CASSAGLLDEQYF. CDR3 nucleotides: TGTGCCAGCAGTGCGGGACTTTTGGACGAGCAGTACTTC.

The genes are TRBV11-2 and TRBJ1-3; D not certain. The CDR3 is 14 amino acids. V lost 0 bases, J lost 3 bases, and 6 bases lay in between. The germline V gene has CDR1 SGHAT and CDR2 FQNNGV. The CDR3 DNA follows: TGTGCCAGCAGCTTAGACACTGTTGGAAACACCATATATTTT. It yields the protein CASSLDTVGNTIYF.

The chain joins TRBV11-2 to TRBJ1-3; D remains ambiguous. The V end was cut by 5 bases, the J end by 4 bases, with 18 bases between. Germline V gene sequence: CDR1 SGHAT, CDR2 FQNNGV. CDR3 length: 16 amino acids. The CDR3 coding sequence is TGTGCCAGCAGCCCCCTGCTCCAGGAAAGAGGAAACACCATATATTTT. It encodes CASSPLLQERGNTIYF.

The V and J genes are TRBV19 and TRBJ2-3, with D perhaps given as TRBD1 or TRBD2 (5 bases each). V was shortened by 5 bases and J by 0 bases, with 15 bases between the two germline ends. The CDR3 sequence is 16 residues long. Germline values: CDR1 LNHDA, CDR2 SQIVND (reference sequence). CDR3 protein: CASSPWGSTSTDTQYF. Here the CDR3 DNA reads TGTGCCAGTAGTCCCTGGGGGAGTACTAGCACAGATACGCAGTATTTT.

The J gene is TRBJ2-2, the V gene TRBV7-2; TRBD1 might be the D (6 bases). The germline CDR1 and CDR2 sequences are SGHTA and FQGNSA. CDR3 size: 14 residues. Trimming pared 5 bases from V and 5 bases from J, leaving 12 bases between. Here the CDR3 DNA reads TGTGCCAGCAGCGTCGACAGGTATACCGGGGAGCTGTTTTTT. Translated, it gives CASSVDRYTGELFF. The whole variable domain, remainder taken from reference TRBV7-2 and TRBJ2-2, is GAGVSQSPSNKVTEKGKDVELRCDPISGHTALYWYRQSLGQGLEFLIYFQGNSAPDKSGLPSDRFSAERTGGSVSTLTIQRTQQEDSAVYLCASSVDRYTGELFFGEGSRLTVL.

This chain uses TRBV19 with TRBJ1-2; possible D gene TRBD1, 5 bases. With 4 bases removed from V and 7 bases from J, the gap between germline ends came to 16 bases. This CDR3 has 14 amino acids. From germline, CDR1 is LNHDA and CDR2 SQIVND (reference sequence). Written as DNA, the CDR3 is TGTGCCAGTAGTAATCAGGGAGTACGCGGTGGCTACACCTTC. This gives the protein CASSNQGVRGGYTF.